This T cell receptor beta chain was observed in a study of CD8 T cells in ankylosing spondylitis. The sample holds many counts of this clonotype. Each CDR3 protein is one row after TCRdb ran MiXCR on the 5' RACE reads. Of over 60,000 distinct CDR3 sequences listed, roughly 5% are singletons. V lost 6 bases and J lost 0, with 12 bases in between. The germline gives CDR1 SNHLY, CDR2 FYNNEI. The CDR3 runs 15 residues. This chain connects TRBV2 to TRBJ2-1; D perhaps matches TRBD1 (6 bases). The receptor's source is a male donor with ankylosing spondylitis or in good health (not recorded which). Sequenced input: blood, either unsorted or a sorted T cell fraction (not recorded which). Here the CDR3 DNA reads TGTGCCAGCAGGGCAGGGGCCAACTCCTACAATGAGCAGTTCTTC. Protein sequence: CASRAGANSYNEQFF.